The entry below describes one T cell receptor (beta chain). There are a few counts of this clonotype. No cognate antigen has been identified for it. No per-base quality is available; no much larger clone lies one base away. This specimen comes from a study of human T cells and chemical hapten exposure (dated by TCRdb to 2020 to 2023). Turning to the overall study: For sensitization, 2% DPC in acetone was applied to a roughly 2 cm by roughly 2 cm area of upper inner arm skin. Throughout the roughly 25-week study period, patients were also given weekly therapeutic DPC doses on the scalp. Patch testing was done on the upper back using Finn chambers containing 0.01% DPC, and results were scored after 6 days according to International Contact Dermatitis Research Group standards. The patient cohort, mostly female, included alopecia areata with under or over 50% scalp involvement, alopecia totalis and alopecia universalis. Libraries were pooled for sequencing, and variation in per-sample TCR yields was attributed mainly to small differences in library volumes within the pool. In alopecia patients, the study followed how the peripheral blood TCR repertoire changed in vivo over primary and secondary sensitization to diphenylcyclopropenone (DPC), a hapten. Patient blood was sampled pre-sensitization (week 0) and at 2, 6 and about 24 weeks after DPC sensitization. Roughly 30 alopecia patients provided blood for TCR sequencing at one to four time points (pre-sensitization, 2, 6 and 24 weeks).

The library came from RACE. Sequencing instrument: NextSeq 500. Library preparation attached unique molecular identifiers to individual cDNA molecules for quantitative, reproducible TCR counting. For every blood RNA sample, sequencing covered both the TCR alpha and TCR beta chains. As for how the authors treated the data: Samples had a median of about 96,000 TCRs, with a range from roughly 23,224 to 750,000. The Decombinator software suite was used to annotate the V, J and CDR3 of the TCR reads. For the PS versus PT1 abundance plots, all samples were subsampled to the same number of TCRs (28,000). Expanded TCRs were defined as absent before sensitization and observed at least eight times at the 2-week time point. TCRdb passed the public sequencing reads through fastp at Q25 and MiXCR, retaining productive beta sequences. Each CDR3 protein appears once, grouped with its most common genes and DNA. The V and J calls shown here were made by TCRdb, not taken from the authors' results. This sample holds approximately 100,000 distinct CDR3 sequences; around 10% were observed only once. The ten largest clones take up around 3.6% of the sample.

What the time point label conveys for this sample: patch test 1, 2 weeks after DPC sensitization. Sample treatment or condition, as interpreted from the label and publication: therapeutic diphenylcyclopropenone sensitization with weekly scalp DPC. At every patch-test visit, the blood draw took place before the patch test was put on. To be eligible, patients had to be aged 18 to 70, diagnosed with alopecia and judged suitable for DPC therapy, while pregnant patients were excluded. Unfractionated whole blood was collected in Tempus Blood RNA tubes, and total RNA was extracted from that blood. Broad study findings and their caveats: All patients had alopecia, a presumed autoimmune disease, so their immune response might differ from that of healthy individuals. DPC sensitization did not change how many TCRs were above 1 in 1000 frequency, and no evidence was found of alterations in global repertoire structure. Significantly more large CDR3 similarity clusters were formed by expanded TCRs than by pre-sensitization or healthy control sets, consistent with antigen-driven responses. After repeated subsampling, the strength of the expansion versus patch-test correlation and the threshold at which it became significant changed. The number of PT1 expanded TCRs positively correlated with patch test score, significant at thresholds 8, 16 and 32 but not 4.

The TCR was taken from a woman aged 40 to 50 with alopecia areata. Some clones in this sample may be carry-over from other donors' samples. The sample was whole blood, taken in connection with sensitization to the hapten diphenylcyclopropenone (DPC).

The CDR3 protein sequence reads: CSASSDRGLRIANYGYTF. The nucleotides are TGCAGTGCTAGTTCGGACAGGGGGCTTCGGATTGCTAACTATGGCTACACCTTC. Rearrangement joined TRBV20-1 to TRBJ1-2, with 11 bases in between that match TRBD1. The CDR3, from cysteine to phenylalanine, totals 18 residues. The DNA shown is the 54-base CDR3, in frame from base 1. CDR1 is given as DFQATT and CDR2 as SNEGSKA, both from the germline V gene (reference sequence). Trimming leaves V shorter by 3 bases and J shorter by 0 bases, with the junction holding 12 bases beyond the gene matches.